The clone carrying this T cell receptor beta chain has a count of ten or more. Germline CDR1 is SGHTA and CDR2 is FQGNSA. Trimming removed 1 base from V and 9 bases from J, with 4 bases in between. CDR3 length: 11 amino acids. Amplification of TCR beta CDR3 regions was performed using RNA transcripts as template. HTBI primers were used for first-round RT-PCR of the TCR CDR3. TCRdb reprocessed the multiplex PCR reads with MiXCR, giving one entry per CDR3 protein. The data contain 600,000 to 650,000 distinct CDR3 sequences, 15% to 20% of them seen just once; the ten biggest clones take up around 3.9%. This entry belongs to a study of T cells in Graves' hyperthyroidism and ophthalmopathy.

The sequenced sample consisted of blood. This rearrangement joins TRBV7-2 to TRBJ2-1; D uncertain. This clonotype was obtained from a woman aged 25 to 45 with Graves' hyperthyroidism. The CDR3 DNA reads TGTGCCAGCAGCTTAGTGGTTGAGCAGTTCTTC. This codes for CASSLVVEQFF.